A single sample gave rise to the 22 T cell receptor beta chains below, sequenced in a study of shared clonotypes between healthy human individuals. Some clones are missing from TCRdb's copy, which holds only in-frame ones; the method was immunoSEQ multiplex PCR. Among roughly 500,000 clones listed, 79% were seen once. The sequencing sample was made of PBMCs. The receptor set was obtained from a woman in her forties in good health. Some clones in this sample may be carry-over from other donors' samples.

CDR3: CASSLGAGQFF. The CDR3 nucleotides are TGTGCCAGCAGCTTGGGGGCAGGGCAGTTCTTC. V and J are TRBV7-3 and TRBJ2-1; D possibly corresponds to TRBD1 (6 bases). Germline loops: CDR1 SGHTA, CDR2 FQGTGA. V lost 3 bases and J 12 bases, leaving 9 bases between the germline ends. The CDR3 covers 11 residues.

The gene calls are TRBV5-5 and TRBJ2-3; TRBD1 agrees at 7 bases. The CDR3 length is 15 residues. Germline V gene data show CDR1 as SGHKS and CDR2 as YYEKEE (reference sequence). Unmatched junction bases numbered 9, after V lost 6 bases and J lost 2 bases. The CDR3 protein is CASTSVGQNTDTQYF. The CDR3, as DNA: TGTGCCAGCACATCGGTGGGACAGAACACAGATACGCAGTATTTT.

The chain uses TRBV7-9 and TRBJ2-1; 13 bases map to TRBD2. The germline CDR1 and CDR2 sequences are SEHNR and FQNEAQ (reference sequence). This CDR3 has 19 residues. V shed 1 base and J 7 bases; nucleotides not matched to a gene: 13. The CDR3: CASSLDYTIGTSGINEQFF. Here the CDR3 DNA reads TGTGCCAGCAGCTTAGATTACACGATCGGGACTAGCGGGATAAATGAGCAGTTCTTC.

The genes are TRBV15 and TRBJ2-7, with D maybe TRBD2 (6 bases). V was trimmed by 1 base and J by 6 bases, leaving 7 bases between them. This CDR3 is 12 amino acids long. Germline-derived CDR1 and CDR2 are LNHNV and YYDKDF (reference sequence). The CDR3 spells CATSRATSEQYF. CDR3 in DNA: TGTGCCACCAGCAGAGCGACTAGCGAGCAGTACTTC.

V and J are TRBV18 and TRBJ2-7; the D is unclear. V lost 3 bases and J lost 2, with 11 bases in between. The CDR3 sequence is 14 residues long. Germline V gene lookup returns CDR1 KGHSH and CDR2 LQKENI. CDR3 coding DNA: TGTGCCAGCTCACCCCCGGAACCCACCTACGAGCAGTACTTC. This gives the protein CASSPPEPTYEQYF.

This clone was seen more than once but under ten times. CDR3 DNA: TGTGCCAGTAGTCGGACGGGGATCAATCAGCCCCAGCATTTT. Translating it yields CASSRTGINQPQHF. The rearrangement links TRBV19 to TRBJ1-5; D remains unclear. CDR1 and CDR2 (germline): LNHDA, SQIVND (reference sequence). The CDR3 length is 14 residues. Trimming stripped 5 bases from V and 3 bases from J, with 11 bases between.

V usage is TRBV21-1 and J usage is TRBJ2-3; TRBD2, as called in the table, went unchecked against the DNA. TRBV21-1 represents a pseudogene. The CDR3 loop spans 15 amino acids. The CDR3 is CASSKEGTCTDTQYF. CDR3 bases: TGTGCCAGCAGCAAAGAGGGGACTTGCACAGATACGCAGTATTTT.

This clone was found once. The chain carries TRBV5-1 and TRBJ1-1, with D maybe TRBD1 (6 bases). Trimming shortened V by 0 bases and J by 5 bases, and 14 bases separated the two germline ends. Germline CDR1 reads SGHRS; CDR2 reads YFSETQ. CDR3 length equals 15 residues. CDR3 loop: CASSLGEGVRTEAFF. Written as DNA, the CDR3 is TGCGCCAGCAGCTTGGGGGAGGGGGTGAGGACTGAAGCTTTCTTT.

This sequence joins TRBV7-2 and TRBJ2-5, with TRBD1 identical over 7 bases. The germline CDR1 and CDR2 sequences are SGHTA and FQGNSA. The CDR3 is 13 residues long. After removal of 3 bases from V and 3 bases from J, the junction contained 1 base not matched to a gene. CDR3 in DNA: TGTGCCAGCAGCTTTGACAGGGAAGAGACCCAGTACTTC. It codes for CASSFDREETQYF.

The chain carries TRBV11-1 and TRBJ2-2; 10 nucleotides align to TRBD1. V was pared by 5 bases and J by 7 bases, with 4 bases of the junction left unmatched. The CDR3 totals 14 residues. Germline CDR1 is SGHAT and CDR2 is FQDESV (reference sequence). The CDR3 nucleotides are TGTGCCAGCAGCCCAGGACAGGGGGACGGGGAGCTGTTTTTT. This translates into CASSPGQGDGELFF.

The chain uses TRBV10-3 and TRBJ2-3; 13 nucleotides line up with TRBD2. Germline CDR1 and CDR2: ENHRY and SYGVKD. The CDR3 covers 15 residues. V lost 6 bases and J lost 5; bases outside the gene matches: 5. As DNA, the CDR3 is TGTGCCATCAGCCCCGGACTAGCGGGAGTAGATACGCAGTATTTT. This gives the protein CAISPGLAGVDTQYF.

The chain recombines TRBV30 with TRBJ2-5; D remains unclear. The V and J ends lost 5 bases and 4 bases respectively, with 17 bases between them. The CDR3 length is 14 residues. The germline gives CDR1 GTSNPN, CDR2 SVGIG (reference sequence). The CDR3 region is CAWAVGVLPETQYF. The CDR3 coding sequence is TGTGCCTGGGCCGTTGGGGTTTTACCAGAGACCCAGTACTTC.

The rearrangement uses TRBV15 and TRBJ1-5; D remains ambiguous. Trimming removed 0 bases from V and 3 bases from J, with 3 bases in between. CDR3 length: 13 residues. CDR1 LNHNV and CDR2 YYDKDF come from the germline V gene (reference sequence). DNA of the CDR3: TGTGCCACCAGCAGAGATGTCAATCAGCCCCAGCATTTT. Its translation: CATSRDVNQPQHF.

This clone was observed once. The chain has TRBV5-4 and TRBJ1-1; no clear D. The V gene's germline CDR1 is SGHNT and CDR2 YYREEE (reference sequence). Trimming stripped 0 bases from V and 10 bases from J, with 10 bases between. CDR3 length: 12 amino acids. The CDR3 coding sequence is TGTGCCAGCAGCTTGGACAATATGGGAGCTTTCTTT. This encodes CASSLDNMGAFF.

J is TRBJ2-2 and V is TRBV7-2; D unclear. V was trimmed by 5 bases and J by 4 bases, leaving 8 bases between them. This CDR3 is 13 amino acids long. Per the germline V gene, CDR1 is SGHTA and CDR2 is FQGNSA. The CDR3 protein is CASSPESTGELFF. Written as DNA, the CDR3 is TGTGCCAGCAGCCCCGAGAGCACCGGGGAGCTGTTTTTT.

Only a few counts were recorded for this clone. The chain couples TRBV9 to TRBJ1-1; D gene unclear. CDR3 length: 13 amino acids. Germline V gene lookup returns CDR1 SGDLS and CDR2 YYNGEE. Trimming took 1 base from V and 0 from J, leaving 4 bases between them. CDR3 region: CASSVRMNTEAFF. DNA for the CDR3: TGTGCCAGCAGCGTAAGGATGAACACTGAAGCTTTCTTT.

This clone appeared a few times. The chain uses TRBV10-2 and TRBJ1-2; D is ambiguous. From germline, CDR1 is WSHSY and CDR2 SAAADI. The CDR3 runs 11 residues. Trimming removed 4 bases from V and 7 bases from J, with 7 bases in between. CDR3 loop: CASSGGSGYTF. Here the CDR3 DNA reads TGCGCCAGCAGTGGTGGAAGTGGCTACACCTTC.

This clone is medium-sized. The V gene is TRBV19, the J gene TRBJ2-7, with 7 positions matching TRBD2. The CDR3 is 15 residues long. V lost 3 bases and J lost 2; bases outside the gene matches: 7. Germline-derived CDR1 and CDR2 are LNHDA and SQIVND (reference sequence). The CDR3 DNA follows: TGTGCCAGTAGTATTGGGTCGGGAGGCCCCTACGAGCAGTACTTC. Encoded protein: CASSIGSGGPYEQYF.

A remark on this clone: A far larger clone is one nucleotide away, so this likely arose from a read error. V is TRBV6-5 and J is TRBJ2-7, with 7 bases aligning to TRBD1. With 6 bases clipped from V and 2 bases from J, the junction kept 4 bases outside the gene matches. CDR1 is MNHEY and CDR2 is SVGAGI in the germline V gene. The CDR3 runs 13 residues. The chain's CDR3 is CASSPGQTYEQYF. The CDR3 nucleotides read TGTGCCAGCAGCCCGGGACAGACCTACGAGCAGTACTTC.

V gene TRBV19 combines with J gene TRBJ2-3; 8 bases match TRBD2. V lost 0 bases, J lost 3 bases, and 8 bases stayed unmatched. The germline V gene encodes CDR1 LNHDA and CDR2 SQIVND (reference sequence). The CDR3 has 17 amino acids. CDR3 loop: CASSIEPAGGATDTQYF. The CDR3 coding sequence is TGTGCCAGTAGTATAGAGCCGGCGGGAGGAGCAACAGATACGCAGTATTTT.

The V call is TRBV7-9, the J call TRBJ2-1; the match to TRBD2 covers 14 bases. CDR1 and CDR2 (germline): SEHNR, FQNEAQ (reference sequence). With 5 bases clipped from V and 8 bases from J, the junction kept 11 bases outside the gene matches. The CDR3 loop spans 17 amino acids. The CDR3: CASSGGGLAGVRYEQFF. In DNA, the CDR3 is TGTGCCAGCAGCGGGGGGGGACTAGCGGGAGTTCGGTATGAGCAGTTCTTC.

In its sample, this clone was seen a few times. The CDR3 nucleotides are TGTGCCAGCAGAACGTTGCAGGGGCTCTCAGATACGCAGTATTTT. As protein: CASRTLQGLSDTQYF. This chain uses TRBV28 with TRBJ2-3; tentatively, D is TRBD1 (6 bases). Looked up from germline, CDR1 is MDHEN and CDR2 is SYDVKM. The V end was cut by 6 bases, the J end by 4 bases, with 17 bases between. The CDR3 is 15 residues long.